The T cell receptor beta chain described here comes from a study of CD8 T cells in ankylosing spondylitis. TCRdb analysed the 5' RACE reads with MiXCR anew, one entry per CDR3 protein. This sample carries some 140,000 distinct CDR3 sequences, approximately 7.4% of them seen once, and the ten largest clones take under 15%. Per the germline V gene, CDR1 is ENHRY and CDR2 is SYGVKD. This CDR3 has 14 amino acids. This clonotype appeared many times. Relative to the germline gene, one junction end is altered; a read error may explain this. This receptor was taken from a female donor with ankylosing spondylitis or in good health (not recorded which). The source material was blood, either unsorted or a sorted T cell fraction (not recorded which). This chain joins TRBV10-3 and TRBJ1-6; no clear D. CDR3: CASSGGVVYSPLHF. The CDR3 region has the DNA TGTGCCAGCAGTGGAGGTGTCGTTTATTCACCCCTCCACTTT.